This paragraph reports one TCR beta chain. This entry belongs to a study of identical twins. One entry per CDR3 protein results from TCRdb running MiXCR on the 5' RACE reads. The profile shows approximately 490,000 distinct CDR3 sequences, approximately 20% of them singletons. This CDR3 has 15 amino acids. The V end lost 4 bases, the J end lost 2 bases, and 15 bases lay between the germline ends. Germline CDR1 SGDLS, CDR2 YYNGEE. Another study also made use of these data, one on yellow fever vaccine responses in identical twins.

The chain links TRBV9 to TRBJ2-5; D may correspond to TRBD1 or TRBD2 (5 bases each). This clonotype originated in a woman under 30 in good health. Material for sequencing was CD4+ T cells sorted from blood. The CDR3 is CASSSRSGSQETQYF. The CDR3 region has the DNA TGTGCCAGCAGCTCCCGGTCAGGGAGTCAAGAGACCCAGTACTTC.